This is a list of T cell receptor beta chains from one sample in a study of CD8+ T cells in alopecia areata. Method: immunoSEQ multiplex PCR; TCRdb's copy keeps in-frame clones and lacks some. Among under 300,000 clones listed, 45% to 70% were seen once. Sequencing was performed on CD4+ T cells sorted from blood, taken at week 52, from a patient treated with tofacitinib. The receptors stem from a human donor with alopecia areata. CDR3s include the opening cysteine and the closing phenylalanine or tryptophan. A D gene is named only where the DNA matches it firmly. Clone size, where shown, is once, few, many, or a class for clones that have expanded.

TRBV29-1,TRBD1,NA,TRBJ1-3,CSVTPGQGPGNTIYF,TGCAGCGTTACCCCGGGACAGGGGCCTGGAAACACCATATATTTT
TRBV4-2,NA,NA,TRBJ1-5,CASSQDRGDQPQHF,TGTGCCAGCAGCCAAGATCGGGGGGATCAGCCCCAGCATTTT
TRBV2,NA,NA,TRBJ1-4,CASRLQGGTNEKLFF,TGTGCCAGCAGACTACAGGGCGGAACTAATGAAAAACTGTTTTTT
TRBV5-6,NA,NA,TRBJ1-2,CASSWGYGYTF,TGTGCCAGCAGCTGGGGGTATGGCTACACCTTC
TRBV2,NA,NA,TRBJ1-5,CASSEWTIQPQHF,TGTGCCAGCAGTGAGTGGACAATTCAGCCCCAGCATTTT
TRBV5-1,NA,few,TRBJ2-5,CASSSQGETQYF,TGCGCCAGCAGCTCCCAGGGGGAGACCCAGTACTTC
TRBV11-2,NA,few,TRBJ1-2,CASSLTGTEDYGYTF,TGTGCCAGCAGCCTCACCGGGACGGAGGACTATGGCTACACCTTC
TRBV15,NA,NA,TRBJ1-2,CATSRERTKGYTF,TGTGCCACCAGCAGAGAAAGGACGAAAGGCTACACCTTC
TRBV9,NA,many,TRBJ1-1,CASSHDWATEAFF,TGTGCCAGCAGCCATGACTGGGCTACTGAAGCTTTCTTT
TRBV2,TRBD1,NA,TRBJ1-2,CATQGGLYGYTF,TGTGCCACCCAGGGGGGCCTCTATGGCTACACCTTC